The 10 T cell receptor beta chains below come from one sample, sequenced in a study of T-cell memory formation after mild COVID-19. From the 5' RACE reads, TCRdb called clonotypes with MiXCR, one entry per CDR3 protein. The profile shows around 300,000 distinct CDR3 sequences, around 15% of them singletons. Sequenced sample: PBMCs or a T cell subset sorted from them (not recorded which). The receptors come from a man between 18 and 29 years old who had mild COVID-19 (a few samples of this study predate the infection). Cell type and time point are not known.

This clonotype was counted many times. The chain has TRBV6-1 and TRBJ2-3; 7 bases are a match to TRBD2. The V gene's germline CDR1 is MNHNS and CDR2 SASEGT. This CDR3 region has 10 residues. The J segment lost 8 bases and the V segment lost 11 bases, leaving 4 bases of the junction unmatched. The CDR3, as DNA: TGTGCCGCGGGGGACCTTACGCAGTATTTT. Residues: CAAGDLTQYF.

The V call is TRBV4-1, the J call TRBJ2-7; a weak D match, TRBD2 (6 bases). This CDR3 has 15 residues. Germline loops: CDR1 MGHRA, CDR2 YSYEKL. The V gene lost 4 bases and the J gene lost 2 bases, with 15 bases spanning the gap. The CDR3 sequence: CASSLSSGSPYEQYV. In DNA, the CDR3 is TGCGCCAGCAGCCTTTCCTCCGGGAGCCCCTACGAGCAGTACGTC.

This clonotype was seen many times. This chain uses TRBV3-1 with TRBJ2-1; 11 positions agree with TRBD1. The CDR3 contains 17 residues. Per the germline V gene, CDR1 is LGHDT and CDR2 is YNNKEL (reference sequence). V lost 6 bases to trimming and J lost 4 bases; unmatched junction nucleotides: 11. In nucleotides, the CDR3 is TGTGCCAGCAGTTCCGGGACAGGGGGGGACCGTTACAATGAGCAGTTCTTC. Translated: CASSSGTGGDRYNEQFF.

The V call is TRBV3-1, the J call TRBJ2-3, with D possibly matching TRBD2 (5 bases). The CDR3 spans 15 residues. In germline, CDR1 is LGHDT, CDR2 YNNKEL (reference sequence). The V end was cut by 8 bases, the J end by 0 bases, with 15 bases between. CDR3 region: CASSSDWPSTDTQYF. DNA for the CDR3: TGTGCCAGCTCCTCGGACTGGCCTAGCACAGATACGCAGTATTTT.

This clonotype has a handful of counts. This chain links TRBV4-2 with TRBJ2-7; 8 positions agree with TRBD1. The ends lost 3 bases at V and 5 bases at J; junction bases unmatched: 6. The CDR3 has 14 amino acids. From germline, CDR1 is LGHNA and CDR2 YNFKEQ. The CDR3 reads CASSQSDRGDEQYF. The DNA for the CDR3 is TGTGCCAGCAGCCAGTCCGACAGGGGCGACGAGCAGTACTTC.

The CDR3, as DNA: TGTGCCAGCAGTCACCCGGCGGAGGGCCAAGAGACCCAGTACTTC. Translation: CASSHPAEGQETQYF. This chain links TRBV11-2 with TRBJ2-5; tentatively, D is TRBD2 (6 bases). V lost 6 bases to trimming and J lost 1 base, with 15 bases between them. Looked up from germline, CDR1 is SGHAT and CDR2 is FQNNGV. This CDR3 region has 15 residues. Full variable domain (remainder filled in from reference TRBV11-2 and TRBJ2-5): EAGVAQSPRYKIIEKRQSVAFWCNPISGHATLYWYQQILGQGPKLLIQFQNNGVVDDSQLPKDRFSAERLKGVDSTLKIQPAKLEDSAVYLCASSHPAEGQETQYFGPGTRLLVL.

V gene TRBV6-5 combines with J gene TRBJ2-1; the D gene is possibly TRBD1 (5 bases). Per the germline V gene, CDR1 is MNHEY and CDR2 is SVGAGI. V lost 0 bases, J lost 2 bases, and 17 bases lay in between. This CDR3 region has 18 residues. The DNA of the CDR3 is TGTGCCAGCAGTTACTCGGGGCCAGGGTCCCTCCCCTACAATGAGCAGTTCTTC. This encodes CASSYSGPGSLPYNEQFF.

The gene calls are TRBV4-2 and TRBJ2-1; D is uncertain. The V end was cut by 0 bases, the J end by 13 bases, with 7 bases between. The CDR3 extends over 11 amino acids. The germline V gene has CDR1 LGHNA and CDR2 YNFKEQ. The CDR3 DNA reads as TGTGCCAGCAGCCAAGATCTTATTCAGTTCTTC. Residues: CASSQDLIQFF.

The chain joins TRBV10-3 to TRBJ1-2; D not certain. Germline CDR1 and CDR2: ENHRY and SYGVKD. V lost 2 bases and J lost 5, with 9 bases in between. The CDR3 sequence is 13 residues long. CDR3 nucleotides: TGTGCCATCAGTGAGGGGAAGTTATATGGCTACACCTTC. Protein: CAISEGKLYGYTF.

This clonotype has just a few counts. The genes are TRBV29-1 and TRBJ2-6, with D uncertain. This CDR3 region has 13 residues. V gave up 2 bases and J gave up 0 bases, with 2 bases separating them. The germline V gene has CDR1 SQVTM and CDR2 ANQGSEA. Here the CDR3 DNA reads TGCAGCGTTGAAACCTCTGGGGCCAACGTCCTGACTTTC. Encoded protein: CSVETSGANVLTF.